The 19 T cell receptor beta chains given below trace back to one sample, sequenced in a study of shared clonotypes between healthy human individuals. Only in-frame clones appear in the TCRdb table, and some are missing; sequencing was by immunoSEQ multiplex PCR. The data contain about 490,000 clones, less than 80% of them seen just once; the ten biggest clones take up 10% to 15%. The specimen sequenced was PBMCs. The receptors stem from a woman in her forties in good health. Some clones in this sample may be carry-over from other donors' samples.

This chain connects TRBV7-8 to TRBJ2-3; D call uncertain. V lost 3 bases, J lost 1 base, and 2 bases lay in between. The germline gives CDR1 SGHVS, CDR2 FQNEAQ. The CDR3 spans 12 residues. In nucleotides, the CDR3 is TGTGCCAGCAGCTTCGGCACAGATACGCAGTATTTT. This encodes CASSFGTDTQYF.

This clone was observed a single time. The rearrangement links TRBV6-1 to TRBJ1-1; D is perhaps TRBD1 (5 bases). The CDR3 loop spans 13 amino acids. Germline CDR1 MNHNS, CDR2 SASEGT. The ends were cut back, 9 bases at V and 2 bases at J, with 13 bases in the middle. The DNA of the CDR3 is TGTGCCAGTCGGTACCAGGGAAACACTGAAGCTTTCTTT. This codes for CASRYQGNTEAFF.

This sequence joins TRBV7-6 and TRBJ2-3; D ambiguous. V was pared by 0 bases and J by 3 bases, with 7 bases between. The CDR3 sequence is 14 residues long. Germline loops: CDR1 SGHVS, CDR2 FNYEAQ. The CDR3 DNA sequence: TGTGCCAGCAGCTTAGCCCGTGGGACAGATACGCAGTATTTT. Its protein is CASSLARGTDTQYF. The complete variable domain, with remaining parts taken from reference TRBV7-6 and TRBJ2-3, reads GAGVSQSPRYKVTKRGQDVALRCDPISGHVSLYWYRQALGQGPEFLTYFNYEAQQDKSGLPNDRFSAERPEGSISTLTIQRTEQRDSAMYRCASSLARGTDTQYFGPGTRLTVL.

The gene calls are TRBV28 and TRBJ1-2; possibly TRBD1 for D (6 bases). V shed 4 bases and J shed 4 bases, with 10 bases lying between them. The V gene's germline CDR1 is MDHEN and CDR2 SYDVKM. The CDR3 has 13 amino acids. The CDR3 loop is CASSSGGPYGYTF. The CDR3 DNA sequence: TGTGCCAGCAGTTCTGGGGGCCCCTATGGCTACACCTTC.

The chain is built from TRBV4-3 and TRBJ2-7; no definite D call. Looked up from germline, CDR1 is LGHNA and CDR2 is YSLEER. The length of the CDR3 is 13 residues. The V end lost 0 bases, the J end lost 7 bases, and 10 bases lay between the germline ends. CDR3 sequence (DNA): TGCGCCAGCAGCCAAGATCTCCCCAGGGAGCAGTACTTC. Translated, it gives CASSQDLPREQYF.

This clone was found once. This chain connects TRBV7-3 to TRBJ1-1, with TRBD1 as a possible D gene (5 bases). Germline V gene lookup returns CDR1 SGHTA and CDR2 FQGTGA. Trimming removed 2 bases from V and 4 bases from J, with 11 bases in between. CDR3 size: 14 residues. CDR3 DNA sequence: TGTGCCAGCAGCTTAGTGGGGGGTGGCACTGAAGCTTTCTTT. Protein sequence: CASSLVGGGTEAFF.

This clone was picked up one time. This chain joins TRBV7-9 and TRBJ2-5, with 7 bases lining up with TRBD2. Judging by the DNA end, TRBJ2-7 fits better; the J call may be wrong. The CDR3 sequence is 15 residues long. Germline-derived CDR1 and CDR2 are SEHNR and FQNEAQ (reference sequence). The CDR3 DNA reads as TGTGCCAGCAGCTCACCTGGGGGGGAGGGCTACGAGCAGTACTTC. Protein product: CASSSPGGEGYEQYF.

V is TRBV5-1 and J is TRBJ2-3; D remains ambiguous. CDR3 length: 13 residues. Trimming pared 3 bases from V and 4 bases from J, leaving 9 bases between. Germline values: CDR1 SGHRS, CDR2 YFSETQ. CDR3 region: CASSSHSSDTQYF. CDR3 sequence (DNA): TGCGCCAGCAGCTCGCATAGTTCAGATACGCAGTATTTT.

This chain's CDR3 is CASSLEGRGAFF. As DNA, the CDR3 is TGTGCCAGCAGCTTAGAGGGCCGAGGAGCTTTCTTT. The chain employs TRBV7-9 and TRBJ1-1; D is ambiguous. Germline V gene lookup returns CDR1 SEHNR and CDR2 FQNEAQ (reference sequence). This CDR3 has 12 amino acids. The V end was cut by 1 base, the J end by 10 bases, with 10 bases between.

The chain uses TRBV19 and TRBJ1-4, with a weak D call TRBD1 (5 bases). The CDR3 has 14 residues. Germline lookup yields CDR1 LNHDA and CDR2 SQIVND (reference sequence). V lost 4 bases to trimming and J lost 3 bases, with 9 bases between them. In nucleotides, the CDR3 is TGTGCCAGTAGTACGGCAGGGTCTAATGAAAAACTGTTTTTT. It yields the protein CASSTAGSNEKLFF.

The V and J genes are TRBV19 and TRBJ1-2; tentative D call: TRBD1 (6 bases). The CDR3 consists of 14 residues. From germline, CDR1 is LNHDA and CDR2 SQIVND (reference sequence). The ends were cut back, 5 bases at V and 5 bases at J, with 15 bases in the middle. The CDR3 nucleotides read TGTGCCAGTAGTGAACGACAGGAGTCATATGGCTACACCTTC. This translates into CASSERQESYGYTF.

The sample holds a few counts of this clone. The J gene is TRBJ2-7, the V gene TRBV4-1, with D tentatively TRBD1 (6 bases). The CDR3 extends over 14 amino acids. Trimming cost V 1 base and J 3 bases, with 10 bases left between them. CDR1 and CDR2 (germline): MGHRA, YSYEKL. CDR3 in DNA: TGCGCCAGCAGCCAAGTGGGGGCGTTCTACGAGCAGTACTTC. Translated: CASSQVGAFYEQYF.

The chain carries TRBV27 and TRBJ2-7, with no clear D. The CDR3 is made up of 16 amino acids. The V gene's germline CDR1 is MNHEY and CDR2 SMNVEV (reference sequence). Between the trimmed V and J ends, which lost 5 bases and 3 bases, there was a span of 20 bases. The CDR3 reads CASSLMPHPRIYEQYF. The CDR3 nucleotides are TGTGCCAGCAGTCTAATGCCTCACCCGAGGATCTACGAGCAGTACTTC.

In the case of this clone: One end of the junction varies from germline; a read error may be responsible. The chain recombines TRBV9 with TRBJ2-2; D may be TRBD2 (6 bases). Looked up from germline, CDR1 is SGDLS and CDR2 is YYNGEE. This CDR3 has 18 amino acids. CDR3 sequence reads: CASGVRDFLGVNTGELFF. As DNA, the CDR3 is TGTGCCAGCGGCGTACGGGACTTCTTGGGGGTGAACACCGGGGAGCTGTTTTTT. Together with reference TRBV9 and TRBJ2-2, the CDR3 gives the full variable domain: DSGVTQTPKHLITATGQRVTLRCSPRSGDLSVYWYQQSLDQGLQFLIQYYNGEERAKGNILERFSAQQFPDLHSELNLSSLELGDSALYFCASGVRDFLGVNTGELFFGEGSRLTVL.

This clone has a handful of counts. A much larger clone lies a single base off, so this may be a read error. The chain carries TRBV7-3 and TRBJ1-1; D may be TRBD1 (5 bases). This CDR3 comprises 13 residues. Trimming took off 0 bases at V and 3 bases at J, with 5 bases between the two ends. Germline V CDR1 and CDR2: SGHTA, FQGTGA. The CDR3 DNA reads TGTGCCAGCAGCTTAACGGGGGACACTGAAGCTTTCTTT. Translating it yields CASSLTGDTEAFF.

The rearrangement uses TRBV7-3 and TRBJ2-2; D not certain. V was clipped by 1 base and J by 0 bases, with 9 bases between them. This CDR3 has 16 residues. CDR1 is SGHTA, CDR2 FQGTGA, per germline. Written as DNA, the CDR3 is TGTGCCAGCAGCTTAAGCCGGGCTTCGAACACCGGGGAGCTGTTTTTT. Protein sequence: CASSLSRASNTGELFF.

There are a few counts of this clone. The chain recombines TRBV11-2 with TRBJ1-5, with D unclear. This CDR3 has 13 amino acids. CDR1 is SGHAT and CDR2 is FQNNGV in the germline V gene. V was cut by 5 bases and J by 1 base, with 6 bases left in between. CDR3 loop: CASSRESNQPQHF. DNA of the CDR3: TGTGCCAGCAGCCGAGAGAGCAATCAGCCCCAGCATTTT.

The chain's CDR3 is CASSFSRGPTEAFF. The CDR3 nucleotides read TGTGCCAGCAGTTTCAGCAGGGGGCCCACTGAAGCTTTCTTT. This chain uses TRBV6-5 with TRBJ1-1; 8 positions agree with TRBD1. The CDR3 contains 14 residues. After removal of 4 bases from V and 4 bases from J, the junction contained 5 bases not matched to a gene. Germline lookup yields CDR1 MNHEY and CDR2 SVGAGI.

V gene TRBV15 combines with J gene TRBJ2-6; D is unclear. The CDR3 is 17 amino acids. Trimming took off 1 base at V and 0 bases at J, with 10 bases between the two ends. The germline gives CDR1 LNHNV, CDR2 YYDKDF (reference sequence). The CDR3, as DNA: TGTGCCACCAGCAGAGTTGTCTTCCCCTCTGGGGCCAACGTCCTGACTTTC. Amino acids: CATSRVVFPSGANVLTF.